The 8 T cell receptor beta chains below were found in one sample sequenced in a study of blood T cells in healthy people across ages. Alongside a J-beta primer mix, a sample-barcoded 5' primer served in a second PCR lasting roughly 6 to 11 cycles. TCRdb re-called the 5' RACE reads through MiXCR, storing one row per CDR3 protein. In the table there are 1.5 million to 2 million distinct CDR3 sequences, less than 50% of which are singletons. What was sequenced was blood. The receptors stem from a woman in her thirties or forties in good health.

This chain links TRBV20-1 with TRBJ1-4; D might be TRBD1 (6 bases). Germline V CDR1 and CDR2: DFQATT, SNEGSKA (reference sequence). The CDR3 is 13 amino acids. V lost 7 bases and J lost 7, with 16 bases in between. The CDR3 loop reads CSVLRGGGEKLFF. The CDR3 nucleotides are TGCAGTGTCCTCAGGGGCGGTGGTGAAAAACTGTTTTTT.

In regard to this clonotype: One end of the junction does not line up with germline, which may come from a read error. The chain recombines TRBV6-5 with TRBJ2-7, with 7 bases lining up with TRBD2. This CDR3 spans 16 amino acids. Germline CDR1 is MNHEY and CDR2 is SVGAGI. The CDR3 region is CASSYSRGGDPYEQYF. The CDR3 DNA reads as TGTGCCAGTAGTTACTCTCGGGGAGGGGACCCCTACGAGCAGTACTTC.

The chain couples TRBV20-1 to TRBJ1-6, with no clear D. Germline CDR1 DFQATT, CDR2 SNEGSKA (reference sequence). The V end was cut by 6 bases, the J end by 1 base, with 7 bases between. The CDR3 sequence is 13 residues long. The CDR3 region is CSAVGSYNSPLHF. The CDR3 DNA is TGCAGTGCCGTCGGTTCCTATAATTCACCCCTCCACTTT.

V is TRBV7-2 and J is TRBJ2-4; D gene unclear. Germline V gene data show CDR1 as SGHTA and CDR2 as FQGNSA. CDR3 length: 11 amino acids. V lost 5 bases to trimming and J lost 3 bases, with 2 bases between them. CDR3 in DNA: TGTGCCAGCAGCGACAAAAACATTCAGTACTTC. Its translation: CASSDKNIQYF.

The chain combines TRBV7-2 with TRBJ1-1; D is undetermined. V lost 3 bases and J lost 0, with 14 bases in between. From germline, CDR1 is SGHTA and CDR2 FQGNSA. The CDR3 is 16 amino acids. As DNA, the CDR3 is TGTGCCAGCAGCTTTAACGGTAACTTAATGAACACTGAAGCTTTCTTT. This sequence encodes CASSFNGNLMNTEAFF.

This clonotype occurred once. This may stem from a read error, because a much larger clone lies one nucleotide away. The chain uses TRBV20-1 and TRBJ1-5; D unresolved. This CDR3 comprises 12 residues. From germline, CDR1 is DFQATT and CDR2 SNEGSKA (reference sequence). V was trimmed by 6 bases and J by 3 bases, leaving 9 bases between them. CDR3 coding DNA: TGCAGTGCGGGTCGGTACAATCAGCCCCAGCATTTT. This translates into CSAGRYNQPQHF.

The chain recombines TRBV12-5 with TRBJ2-3; TRBD1 matches at 11 bases. The V gene end was trimmed by 6 bases and the J gene end by 3 bases; junction bases not matched to a gene: 8. The CDR3 totals 16 residues. Germline V gene sequence: CDR1 LGHNT, CDR2 FRNRAP. The CDR3 reads CASGTGTGGVTDTQYF. The CDR3 coding sequence is TGTGCTAGTGGGACCGGGACAGGGGGTGTGACAGATACGCAGTATTTT. Together with reference TRBV12-5 and TRBJ2-3, the CDR3 gives the full variable domain: DARVTQTPRHKVTEMGQEVTMRCQPILGHNTVFWYRQTMMQGLELLAYFRNRAPLDDSGMPKDRFSAEMPDATLATLKIQPSEPRDSAVYFCASGTGTGGVTDTQYFGPGTRLTVL.

This sequence joins TRBV5-1 and TRBJ1-1, with TRBD1 matching over 7 bases. V shed 4 bases and J 5 bases; nucleotides not matched to a gene: 20. Germline loops: CDR1 SGHRS, CDR2 YFSETQ. The CDR3 length is 18 residues. The CDR3 DNA sequence: TGCGCCAGCAGCGTGAGATTCCGGGACAGCGACTGGGAGACTGAAGCTTTCTTT. It specifies CASSVRFRDSDWETEAFF.